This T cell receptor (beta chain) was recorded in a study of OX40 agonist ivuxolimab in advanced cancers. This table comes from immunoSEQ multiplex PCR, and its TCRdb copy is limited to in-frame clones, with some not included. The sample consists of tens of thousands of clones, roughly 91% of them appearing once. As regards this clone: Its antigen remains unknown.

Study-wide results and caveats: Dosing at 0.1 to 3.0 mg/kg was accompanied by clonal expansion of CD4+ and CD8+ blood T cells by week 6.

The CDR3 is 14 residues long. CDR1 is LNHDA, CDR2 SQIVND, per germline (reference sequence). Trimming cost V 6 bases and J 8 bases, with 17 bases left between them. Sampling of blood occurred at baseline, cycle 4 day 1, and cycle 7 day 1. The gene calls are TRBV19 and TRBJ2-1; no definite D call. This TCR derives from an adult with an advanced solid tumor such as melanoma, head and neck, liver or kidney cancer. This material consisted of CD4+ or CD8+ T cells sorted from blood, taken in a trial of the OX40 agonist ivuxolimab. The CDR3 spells CASRNPSQADEQFF. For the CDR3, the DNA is TGTGCCAGTAGGAACCCCTCCCAGGCGGATGAGCAGTTCTTC.